This note documents a single TCR beta chain sequence. Antigen unknown. Data came from immunoSEQ multiplex PCR; TCRdb stores just in-frame clones and leaves some out. Of some 330,000 clones listed, 90% were seen once; the top ten hold roughly 6%. Described treatment: roughly 18 received Ad26.COV2.S at low or high dose, single or two shots; 5 received placebo; per-sample allocation not given. After the first vaccine or placebo injection, samples were drawn on day 63. Aged 18-55 years, donor was enrolled in Boston around 2020. This specimen belongs to a study of Ad26.COV2.S vaccination and SARS-CoV-2 variants. Findings and caveats of the study: With respect to non-spike TCR breadth, vaccine and placebo recipients were similar.

The receptor comes from a person aged 18-65 years who received the Ad26.COV2.S COVID-19 vaccine or a placebo. Sequencing was performed on peripheral blood, taken in a trial of Ad26.COV2.S vaccine versus placebo.

The CDR3 spells CASSPSGLMGTNNEQFF. Here the CDR3 DNA reads TGTGCCAGCAGCCCCTCAGGGTTGATGGGGACGAACAATGAGCAGTTCTTC. The rearrangement joins TRBV7-8 to TRBJ2-1; D may be TRBD1 or TRBD2 (5 bases each). CDR1 SGHVS and CDR2 FQNEAQ come from the germline V gene. The CDR3 extends over 17 amino acids. V lost 5 bases and J lost 5, with 22 bases in between. The whole variable domain, filled in from reference TRBV7-8 and TRBJ2-1, reads GAGVSQSPRYKVAKRGQDVALRCDPISGHVSLFWYQQALGQGPEFLTYFQNEAQLDKSGLPSDRFFAERPEGSVSTLKIQRTQQEDSAVYLCASSPSGLMGTNNEQFFGPGTRLTVL.